Sequencing of this T cell receptor (beta chain) was carried out in a study of beta chain features in type 1 diabetes. A CD45RO/CCR7/CD25/CD127/CD95/CD27 panel sorted naive, central memory, regulatory and stem cell-like memory CD4+ cells. Purity exceeded 95% in all sorted populations. Every bit of the isolated RNA underwent reverse transcription, so sequencing read expressed TCRB transcripts. TCRdb's copy holds only in-frame clones and misses some; the assay was immunoSEQ multiplex PCR. The sample gives hundreds of thousands of clones, roughly 16% of which show up once; 0.02% to 0.025% is in the top ten. Findings and limits, study-wide: Within the patient group, naive, central memory and Treg TCRB repertoires appeared more similar to each other than within healthy donors. Cells expressing TCR highly could be over-represented by cDNA sequencing.

On this clone: Its antigen remains unknown. The sample carries other DNA sequences with the same CDR3.

V was clipped by 4 bases and J by 7 bases; unmatched bases: 5. This CDR3 region has 14 residues. CDR1 is SNHLY and CDR2 is FYNNEI in the germline V gene. This receptor was taken from a woman between 18 and 30 years old in good health. The sample comprised naive CD4+ T cells from blood. The V call is TRBV2, the J call TRBJ1-4, with 8 bases lining up with TRBD1. This CDR3 is CASSARTGSEKLFF. CDR3 in DNA: TGTGCCAGCAGTGCCCGGACAGGGAGTGAAAAACTGTTTTTT.